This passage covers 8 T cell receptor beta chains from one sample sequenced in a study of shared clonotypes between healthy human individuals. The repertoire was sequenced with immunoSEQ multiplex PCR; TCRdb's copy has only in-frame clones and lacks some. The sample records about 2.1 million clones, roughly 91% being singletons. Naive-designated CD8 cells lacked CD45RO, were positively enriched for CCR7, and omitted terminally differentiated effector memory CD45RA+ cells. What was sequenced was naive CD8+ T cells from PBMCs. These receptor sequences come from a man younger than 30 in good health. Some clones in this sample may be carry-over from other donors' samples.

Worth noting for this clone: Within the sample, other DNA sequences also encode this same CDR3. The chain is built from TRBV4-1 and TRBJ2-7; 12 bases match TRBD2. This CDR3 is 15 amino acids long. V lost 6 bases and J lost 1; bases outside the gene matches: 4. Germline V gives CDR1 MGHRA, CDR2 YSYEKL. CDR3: CASSLGLAGSYEQYF. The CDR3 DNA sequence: TGCGCCAGCAGTCTCGGACTAGCGGGGTCCTACGAGCAGTACTTC.

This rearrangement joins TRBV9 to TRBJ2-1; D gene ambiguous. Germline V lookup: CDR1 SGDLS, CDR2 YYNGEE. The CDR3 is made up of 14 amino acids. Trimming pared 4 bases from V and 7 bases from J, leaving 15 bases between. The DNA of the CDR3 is TGTGCCAGCAGCCCCGTAATTGGGTTAAATGAGCAGTTCTTC. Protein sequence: CASSPVIGLNEQFF.

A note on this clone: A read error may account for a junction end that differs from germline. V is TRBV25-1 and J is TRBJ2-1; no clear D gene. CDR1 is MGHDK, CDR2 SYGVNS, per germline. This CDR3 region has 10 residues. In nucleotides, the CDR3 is TGTGCCAGCGGTGACAATGAGCAGTTCTTC. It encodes CASGDNEQFF.

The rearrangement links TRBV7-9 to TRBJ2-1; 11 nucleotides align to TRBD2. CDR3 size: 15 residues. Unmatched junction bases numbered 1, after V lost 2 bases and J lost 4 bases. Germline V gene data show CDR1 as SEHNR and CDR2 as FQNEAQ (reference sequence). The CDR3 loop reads CASSLPSGRYNEQFF. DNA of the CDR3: TGTGCCAGCAGCTTACCTAGCGGGAGGTACAATGAGCAGTTCTTC. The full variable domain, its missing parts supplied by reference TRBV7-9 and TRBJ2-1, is DTGVSQNPRHKITKRGQNVTFRCDPISEHNRLYWYRQTLGQGPEFLTYFQNEAQLEKSRLLSDRFSAERPKGSFSTLEIQRTEQGDSAMYLCASSLPSGRYNEQFFGPGTRLTVL.

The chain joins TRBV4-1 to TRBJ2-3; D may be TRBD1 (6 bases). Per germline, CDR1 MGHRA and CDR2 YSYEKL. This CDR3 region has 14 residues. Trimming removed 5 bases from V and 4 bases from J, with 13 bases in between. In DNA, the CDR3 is TGCGCCAGCAGCACACGACAGGTCCCAGATACGCAGTATTTT. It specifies CASSTRQVPDTQYF.

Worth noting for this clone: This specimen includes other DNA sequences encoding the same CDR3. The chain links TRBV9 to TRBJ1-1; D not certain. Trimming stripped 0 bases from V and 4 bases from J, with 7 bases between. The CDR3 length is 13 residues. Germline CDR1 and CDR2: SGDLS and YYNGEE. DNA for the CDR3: TGTGCCAGCAGCGTAGTTGGAAGCACTGAAGCTTTCTTT. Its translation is CASSVVGSTEAFF.

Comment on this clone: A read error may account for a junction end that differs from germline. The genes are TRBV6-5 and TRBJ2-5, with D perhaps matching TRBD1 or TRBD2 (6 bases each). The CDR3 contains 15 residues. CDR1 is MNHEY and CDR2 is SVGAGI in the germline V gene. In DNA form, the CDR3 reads TGTGCCAGCAGACCCACCTGGGGGGCGTTAGAGGCCCAGTACTTC. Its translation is CASRPTWGALEAQYF.

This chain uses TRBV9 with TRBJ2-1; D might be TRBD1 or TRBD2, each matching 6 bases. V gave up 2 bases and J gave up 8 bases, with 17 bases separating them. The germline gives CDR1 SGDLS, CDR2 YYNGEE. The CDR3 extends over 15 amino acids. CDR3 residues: CASSVGPGGRYEQFF. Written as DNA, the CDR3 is TGTGCCAGCAGCGTGGGGCCCGGGGGCAGGTATGAGCAGTTCTTC.